What follows are 29 T cell receptor beta chains derived from one specimen sequenced in a study of blood T cell repertoires in COVID-19. Profiled with immunoSEQ multiplex PCR; TCRdb holds only in-frame clones, not every one. Among fewer than 400,000 clones listed, roughly nine tenths were seen once. Material for sequencing was PBMCs or T cells enriched from blood (not recorded which). These receptors came from a woman between 25 and 40 years old who had recovered from COVID-19.

This clone has a handful of counts. The chain joins TRBV18 to TRBJ2-7, with 7 bases matching TRBD1. The germline V gene has CDR1 KGHSH and CDR2 LQKENI. J was trimmed by 7 bases and V by 3 bases; bases with no gene match: 9. The CDR3 length is 14 residues. The CDR3 region is CASSPRQGPWEQYF. CDR3 sequence (DNA): TGTGCCAGCTCACCTAGACAGGGACCTTGGGAGCAGTACTTC.

The V gene is TRBV4-1, the J gene TRBJ2-7; a possible D gene is TRBD2 (6 bases). CDR1 and CDR2 from the germline V gene are MGHRA and YSYEKL. V lost 3 bases to trimming and J lost 7 bases, with 16 bases between them. There are 14 residues in the CDR3. Here the CDR3 reads CASSQRGGVREQYF. The CDR3 DNA reads as TGCGCCAGCAGCCAGCGAGGCGGGGTTAGAGAGCAGTACTTC.

The rearrangement links TRBV7-8 to TRBJ2-3; unclear D gene. The CDR3 sequence is 14 residues long. V gave up 4 bases and J gave up 0 bases, with 8 bases separating them. In germline, CDR1 is SGHVS, CDR2 FQNEAQ. The CDR3 nucleotides are TGTGCCAGCAGCTCACAGCTTAGCACAGATACGCAGTATTTT. Translating it yields CASSSQLSTDTQYF. Drawing the rest from reference TRBV7-8 and TRBJ2-3, the complete variable domain is GAGVSQSPRYKVAKRGQDVALRCDPISGHVSLFWYQQALGQGPEFLTYFQNEAQLDKSGLPSDRFFAERPEGSVSTLKIQRTQQEDSAVYLCASSSQLSTDTQYFGPGTRLTVL.

V is TRBV7-8 and J is TRBJ2-1, with TRBD2 identical over 7 bases. Germline V gene data show CDR1 as SGHVS and CDR2 as FQNEAQ. There are 15 residues in the CDR3. The V and J ends lost 2 bases and 3 bases, in that order; junction bases with no gene match: 4. The CDR3 DNA reads as TGTGCCAGCAGCTTACGACTAGCTGGCTACAATGAGCAGTTCTTC. Amino acid sequence: CASSLRLAGYNEQFF.

In this sample, this clone turned up once. V usage is TRBV28 and J usage is TRBJ2-1, with 13 bases lining up with TRBD2. J gave up 0 bases and V 3 bases, and 20 bases lay outside the gene matches. Germline assignment: CDR1 MDHEN and CDR2 SYDVKM. The CDR3 is 23 residues long. DNA of the CDR3: TGTGCCAGCAGTTTTTCTGACCCGGGTGTTCAGCGGACTAGCGGGAGCTCCTACAATGAGCAGTTCTTC. This codes for CASSFSDPGVQRTSGSSYNEQFF.

This chain uses TRBV5-1 with TRBJ2-3; a weak D match, TRBD2 (5 bases). Germline loops: CDR1 SGHRS, CDR2 YFSETQ. Between the trimmed V and J ends, which lost 1 base and 3 bases, there was a span of 15 bases. CDR3 length: 16 residues. The DNA for the CDR3 is TGCGCCAGCAGCTTGACCTCAGCGGAGCCAACAGATACGCAGTATTTT. Its protein product is CASSLTSAEPTDTQYF.

The chain joins TRBV5-1 to TRBJ1-1; perhaps TRBD1 as D (6 bases). From germline, CDR1 is SGHRS and CDR2 YFSETQ. V was trimmed by 4 bases and J by 3 bases, leaving 19 bases between them. The CDR3 sequence is 16 residues long. The DNA for the CDR3 is TGCGCCAGCAGCCCGGGGGGGGCAGGGACTGACACTGAAGCTTTCTTT. As protein: CASSPGGAGTDTEAFF.

The CDR3 DNA reads TGCGCCAGCAGTGGATCTAGCGGTCAGGCTATCACCGGGGAGCTGTTTTTT. Translated: CASSGSSGQAITGELFF. The chain links TRBV10-1 to TRBJ2-2; 7 bases map to TRBD2. Germline assignment: CDR1 WNHNN and CDR2 SYGVQD (reference sequence). The ends lost 4 bases at V and 4 bases at J; junction bases unmatched: 12. The CDR3 totals 17 residues.

The CDR3: CASSFQGQGAPEAFF. Here the CDR3 DNA reads TGTGCCAGCAGCTTCCAGGGGCAGGGGGCTCCTGAAGCTTTCTTT. The genes are TRBV7-9 and TRBJ1-1, with 8 bases lining up with TRBD1. The germline V gene encodes CDR1 SEHNR and CDR2 FQNEAQ (reference sequence). V lost 3 bases and J lost 6; bases outside the gene matches: 9. This CDR3 contains 15 residues.

The CDR3 DNA follows: TGTGCCAGCGGCAGACTGGGTGGCCAGCCCCAGCATTTT. Protein product: CASGRLGGQPQHF. The genes are TRBV2 and TRBJ1-5, with unresolved D. The CDR3 length is 13 residues. With 8 bases removed from V and 7 bases from J, the gap between germline ends came to 15 bases. Germline V lookup: CDR1 SNHLY, CDR2 FYNNEI. Complete variable domain (other parts from reference TRBV2 and TRBJ1-5): EPEVTQTPSHQVTQMGQEVILRCVPISNHLYFYWYRQILGQKVEFLVSFYNNEISEKSEIFDDQFSVERPDGSNFTLKIRSTKLEDSAMYFCASGRLGGQPQHFGDGTRLSIL.

The V and J genes are TRBV28 and TRBJ2-7, with 7 positions matching TRBD1. Trimming removed 6 bases from V and 2 bases from J; junction bases left unmatched: 7. Per germline, CDR1 MDHEN and CDR2 SYDVKM. The CDR3 has 14 amino acids. The chain's CDR3 is CASRPQGSTYEQYF. The CDR3 DNA reads as TGTGCCAGCAGACCACAGGGGTCCACCTACGAGCAGTACTTC.

The chain has TRBV28 and TRBJ2-3, with a possible D match to TRBD2 (7 bases). With 3 bases removed from V and 3 bases from J, the gap between germline ends came to 10 bases. From germline, CDR1 is MDHEN and CDR2 SYDVKM. There are 14 residues in the CDR3. The CDR3: CASSLGGPTDTQYF. CDR3 in DNA: TGTGCCAGCAGTTTGGGGGGGCCAACAGATACGCAGTATTTT.

V usage is TRBV7-9 and J usage is TRBJ2-2; 11 nucleotides agree with TRBD1. The CDR3 totals 18 residues. V was pared by 5 bases and J by 0 bases, with 8 bases of the junction left unmatched. Germline V gene sequence: CDR1 SEHNR, CDR2 FQNEAQ (reference sequence). CDR3 nucleotide sequence: TGTGCCAGCAGCGTAGGACAGGGGGCCTTTACGAACACCGGGGAGCTGTTTTTT. Protein product: CASSVGQGAFTNTGELFF. Looking up the rest from reference TRBV7-9 and TRBJ2-2 gives the full variable domain: DTGVSQNPRHKITKRGQNVTFRCDPISEHNRLYWYRQTLGQGPEFLTYFQNEAQLEKSRLLSDRFSAERPKGSFSTLEIQRTEQGDSAMYLCASSVGQGAFTNTGELFFGEGSRLTVL.

The chain joins TRBV27 to TRBJ1-6; maybe TRBD1 (5 bases). From germline, CDR1 is MNHEY and CDR2 SMNVEV (reference sequence). V gave up 3 bases and J gave up 7 bases, with 13 bases separating them. The CDR3 is made up of 15 amino acids. The chain's CDR3 is CASSFQGSRNSPLHF. The CDR3 coding sequence is TGTGCCAGCAGTTTCCAGGGTAGCCGGAATTCACCCCTCCACTTT.

This chain uses TRBV5-1 with TRBJ1-5; the D gene is possibly TRBD1 (6 bases). V lost 1 base to trimming and J lost 1 base, with 9 bases between them. The CDR3 length is 15 residues. Germline CDR1 reads SGHRS; CDR2 reads YFSETQ. The DNA for the CDR3 is TGCGCCAGCAGCTTGCTCGGACAGAGCAATCAGCCCCAGCATTTT. Its translation is CASSLLGQSNQPQHF. Supplemented by reference TRBV5-1 and TRBJ1-5, the full variable domain reads KAGVTQTPRYLIKTRGQQVTLSCSPISGHRSVSWYQQTPGQGLQFLFEYFSETQRNKGNFPGRFSGRQFSNSRSEMNVSTLELGDSALYLCASSLLGQSNQPQHFGDGTRLSIL.

The rearrangement links TRBV30 to TRBJ1-1; D call uncertain. The CDR3 is made up of 11 amino acids. Germline CDR1 is GTSNPN and CDR2 is SVGIG (reference sequence). V was shortened by 3 bases and J by 7 bases, with 9 bases between the two germline ends. The CDR3 coding sequence is TGTGCCTGGAGCCGGGTGGATGAAGCTTTCTTT. Amino acids: CAWSRVDEAFF.

The CDR3 DNA sequence: TGTGCCAGCAGTCGACCCAGGGGTCTTCAGCCCCAGCATTTT. Translation: CASSRPRGLQPQHF. The chain uses TRBV6-5 and TRBJ1-5; TRBD1 might be the D (6 bases). In germline, CDR1 is MNHEY, CDR2 SVGAGI. This CDR3 is 14 amino acids long. The germline V and J ends were trimmed by 5 bases and 6 bases, with 14 bases remaining between them.

The chain has TRBV6-5 and TRBJ1-4, with 7 bases matching TRBD1. CDR1 is MNHEY, CDR2 SVGAGI, per germline. The CDR3 extends over 13 amino acids. V gave up 5 bases and J gave up 10 bases; unmatched junction bases: 7. This chain's CDR3 is CASSRTGPGKLFF. In DNA form, the CDR3 reads TGTGCCAGCAGTAGGACAGGTCCTGGAAAACTGTTTTTT.

The chain has TRBV18 and TRBJ1-2, with D possibly TRBD1 on 5 matching bases. Germline CDR1 and CDR2: KGHSH and LQKENI. The CDR3 is 13 residues long. With 3 bases removed from V and 8 bases from J, the gap between germline ends came to 13 bases. The chain's CDR3 is CASSPQKGEGYTF. The CDR3, as DNA: TGTGCCAGCTCACCCCAGAAAGGGGAAGGCTACACCTTC.

This chain connects TRBV25-1 to TRBJ2-4; D gene unclear. CDR1 is MGHDK, CDR2 SYGVNS, per germline. V gave up 6 bases and J gave up 7 bases, with 10 bases separating them. This CDR3 spans 12 amino acids. The CDR3 DNA is TGTGCCAGCAGCACTATCCTGAACATTCAGTACTTC. Translated: CASSTILNIQYF.

The chain employs TRBV18 and TRBJ1-2; a possible D gene is TRBD1 (6 bases). The CDR3 consists of 15 residues. CDR1 is KGHSH, CDR2 LQKENI, per germline. Trimming took off 4 bases at V and 5 bases at J, with 17 bases between the two ends. In DNA form, the CDR3 reads TGTGCCAGCTCACATGCCTCCCAGGGGCTATATGGCTACACCTTC. Amino acid sequence: CASSHASQGLYGYTF.

The chain has TRBV5-4 and TRBJ1-2; D not resolved. There are 13 residues in the CDR3. Looked up from germline, CDR1 is SGHNT and CDR2 is YYREEE (reference sequence). The V end was cut by 1 base, the J end by 7 bases, with 11 bases between. CDR3 in DNA: TGTGCCAGCAGCTTGTCAGGTTACTCTGGCTACACCTTC. The encoded protein is CASSLSGYSGYTF.

Remarks on this clone: Other DNA variants within this sample encode the same CDR3. V and J are TRBV7-9 and TRBJ1-1, with D perhaps TRBD1 (5 bases). The CDR3 covers 14 residues. The germline V gene has CDR1 SEHNR and CDR2 FQNEAQ (reference sequence). V gave up 4 bases and J gave up 1 base, with 10 bases separating them. CDR3 protein: CASSSTGTNTEAFF. For the CDR3, the DNA is TGTGCCAGCAGCTCCACAGGTACGAACACTGAAGCTTTCTTT.

J is TRBJ2-2 and V is TRBV7-2, with D tentatively TRBD1 (6 bases). The ends were cut back, 5 bases at V and 6 bases at J, with 13 bases in the middle. In germline, CDR1 is SGHTA, CDR2 FQGNSA. This CDR3 is built from 14 residues. The CDR3 DNA reads TGTGCCAGCAGCCCCCTAGGGGGAGCCGGGGAGCTGTTTTTT. Translation: CASSPLGGAGELFF.

This clone has a handful of counts. This sequence joins TRBV6-6 and TRBJ2-7; 7 bases fit TRBD1. The CDR3 totals 19 residues. Trimming cost V 5 bases and J 6 bases; bases outside gene matches: 25. Germline V gives CDR1 MNHNY, CDR2 SVGAGI (reference sequence). In DNA, the CDR3 is TGTGCCAGCAGTCCCCATGGTCCAAGGGGGCTACTTCAACCTGGCGAGCAGTACTTC. It encodes CASSPHGPRGLLQPGEQYF.

DNA of the CDR3: TGTGCCAGTAGTAGGGACAGGGGGTCCGGGGCCAACGTCCTGACTTTC. Its translation: CASSRDRGSGANVLTF. The V and J genes are TRBV19 and TRBJ2-6, with TRBD1 identical over 11 bases. Trimming at V came to 4 bases and at J to 4 bases, leaving 3 bases not matched to a gene. Per the germline V gene, CDR1 is LNHDA and CDR2 is SQIVND (reference sequence). CDR3 length equals 16 residues.

V and J are TRBV7-2 and TRBJ2-7; no definite D call. V lost 0 bases to trimming and J lost 3 bases, with 6 bases between them. The germline gives CDR1 SGHTA, CDR2 FQGNSA. The CDR3 has 13 residues. This chain's CDR3 is CASSLAGSYEQYF. CDR3 bases: TGTGCCAGCAGCTTAGCGGGCAGCTACGAGCAGTACTTC.

The rearrangement links TRBV27 to TRBJ1-2, with a weak D call TRBD1 (6 bases). Trimming left V 6 bases short and J 4 bases short, with 15 bases between. The CDR3 has 14 residues. The germline V gene has CDR1 MNHEY and CDR2 SMNVEV (reference sequence). The CDR3 here is CASSLTGTSYGYTF. The CDR3 DNA reads as TGTGCCAGCAGCCTCACCGGGACAAGCTATGGCTACACCTTC.

This clone was detected only once. The genes are TRBV4-3 and TRBJ2-7, with D possibly matching TRBD2 (5 bases). The germline V gene encodes CDR1 LGHNA and CDR2 YSLEER. Trimming cost V 0 bases and J 6 bases, with 12 bases left between them. The length of the CDR3 is 14 residues. DNA of the CDR3: TGCGCCAGCAGCCAAGAAGGGCGGGCCCGCGAGCAGTACTTC. Protein: CASSQEGRAREQYF.